The rows below give T cell receptor beta chains drawn from one sample of a study of PD-L1 blockade in urothelial cancer. The method was immunoSEQ multiplex PCR; TCRdb's version includes in-frame clones alone and lacks a portion of them. Found here are 65,000 to 80,000 clones, about 85% of them singletons; the top ten hold 4.7%. Specimen: PBMCs, collected around atezolizumab (anti-PD-L1) treatment. The origin of the receptors is a man aged 65-85 years with urothelial cancer. CDR3s include the opening cysteine and the closing phenylalanine or tryptophan. The D gene is left open where the match is weak. The size of a clone is reported for some rows only, either as once, few or many, or as a class for expanded clones.

d_call: TRBD1; v_call: TRBV28; j_call: TRBJ1-5; clone_size: .; cdr3_nt: TGTGCCAGCAGTCTGACAGGGGGGAGTCAGCCCCAGCATTTT; cdr3_aa: CASSLTGGSQPQHF
d_call: TRBD1; v_call: TRBV25-1; j_call: TRBJ2-7; clone_size: .; cdr3_nt: TGTGCCAGCAGTGCTTGGGACAGATCTAAAGAGCAGTACTTC; cdr3_aa: CASSAWDRSKEQYF
d_call: TRBD1; v_call: TRBV28; j_call: TRBJ2-2; clone_size: once; cdr3_nt: TGTGCCAGCAGACGGCCGGACAGGGGGCGAACCGGGGAGCTGTTTTTT; cdr3_aa: CASRRPDRGRTGELFF
d_call: TRBD2; v_call: TRBV7-9; j_call: TRBJ2-1; clone_size: once; cdr3_nt: TGTGCCAGCAGCGACCCGGGACTAGCGGCCGTAGGGAATGAGCAGTTCTTC; cdr3_aa: CASSDPGLAAVGNEQFF
d_call: .; v_call: TRBV13; j_call: TRBJ2-7; clone_size: .; cdr3_nt: TGTGCCAGCAGCTTAGGGACAGTCACCAACCCATTCTCCTACGAGCAGTACTTC; cdr3_aa: CASSLGTVTNPFSYEQYF
d_call: .; v_call: TRBV20-1; j_call: TRBJ1-2; clone_size: .; cdr3_nt: TGCAGTGCTGTATACTATGGCTACACCTTC; cdr3_aa: CSAVYYGYTF
d_call: TRBD2; v_call: TRBV4-1; j_call: TRBJ2-3; clone_size: .; cdr3_nt: TGCGCCAGCAGCCAACGGCTAGCGGGTCGCACAGATACGCAGTATTTT; cdr3_aa: CASSQRLAGRTDTQYF
d_call: .; v_call: TRBV21-1; j_call: TRBJ2-1; clone_size: .; cdr3_nt: TGTGCCAGCAGCACTTTCCCGGGACTAGCGGAAAACAATGAGCAGTTCTTC; cdr3_aa: CASSTFPGLAENNEQFF
d_call: .; v_call: TRBV11-2; j_call: TRBJ2-7; clone_size: .; cdr3_nt: TGTGCCAGCAGCCTCCAGTCCTACGAGCAGTACTTC; cdr3_aa: CASSLQSYEQYF
d_call: .; v_call: TRBV11-3; j_call: TRBJ2-1; clone_size: .; cdr3_nt: TGTGCCAGCAGCCCCCAATTTCGCGGCAATGAGCAGTTCTTC; cdr3_aa: CASSPQFRGNEQFF
d_call: .; v_call: TRBV28; j_call: TRBJ2-7; clone_size: .; cdr3_nt: TGTGCCAGCAGTCCCCGGTTGATCTACGAGCAGTACTTC; cdr3_aa: CASSPRLIYEQYF
d_call: .; v_call: TRBV11-3; j_call: TRBJ2-6; clone_size: .; cdr3_nt: TGTGCCAGCAGCTTACCCCCCGGCTCTGGGGCCAACGTCCTGACTTTC; cdr3_aa: CASSLPPGSGANVLTF
d_call: TRBD2; v_call: TRBV7-6; j_call: TRBJ2-3; clone_size: .; cdr3_nt: TGTGCCAGCAGCTTATTCCGGCGGGAGAAAACAGATACGCAGTATTTT; cdr3_aa: CASSLFRREKTDTQYF
d_call: .; v_call: TRBV18; j_call: TRBJ1-2; clone_size: .; cdr3_nt: TGTGCCAGCTCACCACCTCCCAGGGGCAGCCTGTATTATGGCTACACCTTC; cdr3_aa: CASSPPPRGSLYYGYTF
d_call: TRBD2; v_call: TRBV10-3; j_call: TRBJ2-3; clone_size: .; cdr3_nt: TGTGCCATCAGTGAGGGGAGGGGCACAGATACGCAGTATTTT; cdr3_aa: CAISEGRGTDTQYF
d_call: .; v_call: TRBV27; j_call: TRBJ1-2; clone_size: .; cdr3_nt: TGTGCCAGCAGTTTAGCAGGGGCGCCCTATGGCTACACCTTC; cdr3_aa: CASSLAGAPYGYTF
d_call: TRBD2; v_call: TRBV4-1; j_call: TRBJ2-3; clone_size: .; cdr3_nt: TGCGCCAGCAGCCAAGGAGCGGGAGGGCCCGATACGCAGTATTTT; cdr3_aa: CASSQGAGGPDTQYF
d_call: TRBD1; v_call: TRBV5-1; j_call: TRBJ1-2; clone_size: few; cdr3_nt: TGCGCCAGCAGCTTGGCCGGGACAGGGGGTGGCTACACCTTC; cdr3_aa: CASSLAGTGGGYTF
d_call: .; v_call: TRBV28; j_call: TRBJ1-5; clone_size: .; cdr3_nt: TGTGCCAGCACAGACAGGCGGAGCAATCAGCCCCAGCATTTT; cdr3_aa: CASTDRRSNQPQHF
d_call: TRBD2; v_call: TRBV5-4; j_call: TRBJ2-1; clone_size: .; cdr3_nt: TGTGCCAGCAGCTTCACTAGCGGGAAAAACAATGAGCAGTTCTTC; cdr3_aa: CASSFTSGKNNEQFF
d_call: .; v_call: TRBV19; j_call: TRBJ2-4; clone_size: .; cdr3_nt: TGTGCCAGTAGTGAAGGACTGTCGGCCAAAAACATTCAGTACTTC; cdr3_aa: CASSEGLSAKNIQYF
d_call: .; v_call: TRBV19; j_call: TRBJ2-1; clone_size: .; cdr3_nt: TGTGCCAGTAGTAATCGGAGGGGACCCTCCTACAATGAGCAGTTCTTC; cdr3_aa: CASSNRRGPSYNEQFF
d_call: .; v_call: TRBV13; j_call: TRBJ1-2; clone_size: .; cdr3_nt: TGTGCCAGCAGCCCCGGGGCAGGGGCTAACTATGGCTACACCTTC; cdr3_aa: CASSPGAGANYGYTF
d_call: TRBD1; v_call: TRBV7-3; j_call: TRBJ1-1; clone_size: .; cdr3_nt: TGTGCCAGCAGCCCACACAGGGGGCTGGGGACTGAAGCTTTCTTT; cdr3_aa: CASSPHRGLGTEAFF
d_call: TRBD2; v_call: TRBV5-1; j_call: TRBJ2-7; clone_size: .; cdr3_nt: TGCGCCAGCAGCTTGAAAGGGGGACTAGCGGGGACGATCCACGAGCAGTACTTC; cdr3_aa: CASSLKGGLAGTIHEQYF
d_call: TRBD2; v_call: TRBV27; j_call: TRBJ2-3; clone_size: .; cdr3_nt: TGTGCCAGCAGACTAGCGGGAGCCCCAGATACGCAGTATTTT; cdr3_aa: CASRLAGAPDTQYF
d_call: .; v_call: TRBV4-2; j_call: TRBJ1-4; clone_size: .; cdr3_nt: TGTGCCAGCAGCTCGAGGGCAGGTCCATCAACTAATGAAAAACTGTTTTTT; cdr3_aa: CASSSRAGPSTNEKLFF